The clone carrying this T cell receptor (beta chain) was observed a few times. Other DNA sequences of this sample code for an identical CDR3. Generated by immunoSEQ multiplex PCR, the TCRdb table keeps only in-frame clones and is missing some. The repertoire holds 200,000 to 300,000 clones, with 84% as singletons. This sample stems from a study of blood T cell repertoires in COVID-19. The wider study: Sources were T cells, B-cell-depleted T cells, or PBMCs; the material itself was cDNA or gDNA.

Germline CDR1 SGHNT, CDR2 YENEEA. CDR3 length: 14 amino acids. The V and J ends lost 1 base and 7 bases, in that order; junction bases with no gene match: 3. The TCR sequence derives from a woman in her thirties or forties who had recovered from COVID-19. The V call is TRBV11-3, the J call TRBJ2-1, with TRBD2 identical over 8 bases. Specimen: peripheral blood. The CDR3 DNA reads as TGTGCCAGCAGCTTAGCTGCGGGGGGTAATGAGCAGTTCTTC. Translation: CASSLAAGGNEQFF.